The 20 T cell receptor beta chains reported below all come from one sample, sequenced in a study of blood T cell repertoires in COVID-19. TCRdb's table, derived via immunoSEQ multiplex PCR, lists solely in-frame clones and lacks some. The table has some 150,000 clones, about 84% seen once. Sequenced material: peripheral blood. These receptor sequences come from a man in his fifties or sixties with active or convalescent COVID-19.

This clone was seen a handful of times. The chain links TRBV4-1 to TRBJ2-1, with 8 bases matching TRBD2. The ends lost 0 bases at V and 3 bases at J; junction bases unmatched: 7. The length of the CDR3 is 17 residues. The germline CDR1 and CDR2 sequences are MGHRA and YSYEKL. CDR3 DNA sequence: TGCGCCAGCAGCCAAGATCAGGCGGGGGGCTTCTACAATGAGCAGTTCTTC. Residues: CASSQDQAGGFYNEQFF.

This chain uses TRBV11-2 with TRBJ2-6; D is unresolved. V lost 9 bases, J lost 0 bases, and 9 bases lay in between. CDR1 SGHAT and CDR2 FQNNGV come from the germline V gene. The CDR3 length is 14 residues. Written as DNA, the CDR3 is TGTGCCAGTATCCAGGCCTCTGGGGCCAACGTCCTGACTTTC. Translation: CASIQASGANVLTF.

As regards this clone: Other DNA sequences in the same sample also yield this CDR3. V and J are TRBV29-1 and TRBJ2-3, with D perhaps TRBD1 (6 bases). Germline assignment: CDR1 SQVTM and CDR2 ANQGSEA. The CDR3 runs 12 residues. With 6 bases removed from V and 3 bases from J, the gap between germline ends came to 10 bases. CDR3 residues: CSVETGTDTQYF. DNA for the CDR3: TGCAGCGTGGAAACAGGGACAGATACGCAGTATTTT.

Here the CDR3 DNA reads TGTGCCAGCAGGGGACAGGGGCAGGGCCAGCCCCAGCATTTT. It is translated as CASRGQGQGQPQHF. V and J are TRBV6-5 and TRBJ1-5; the match to TRBD1 covers 10 bases. The V segment lost 6 bases and the J segment 7 bases; nucleotides outside the gene matches: 6. The CDR3 is 14 amino acids. Germline V CDR1 and CDR2: MNHEY, SVGAGI.

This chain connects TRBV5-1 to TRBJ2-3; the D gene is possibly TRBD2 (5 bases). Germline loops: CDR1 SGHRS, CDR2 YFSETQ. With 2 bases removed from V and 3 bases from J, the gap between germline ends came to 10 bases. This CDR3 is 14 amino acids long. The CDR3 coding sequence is TGCGCCAGCAGCTTCCCCGGGGATACAGATACGCAGTATTTT. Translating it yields CASSFPGDTDTQYF. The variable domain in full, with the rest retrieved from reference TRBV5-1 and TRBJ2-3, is KAGVTQTPRYLIKTRGQQVTLSCSPISGHRSVSWYQQTPGQGLQFLFEYFSETQRNKGNFPGRFSGRQFSNSRSEMNVSTLELGDSALYLCASSFPGDTDTQYFGPGTRLTVL.

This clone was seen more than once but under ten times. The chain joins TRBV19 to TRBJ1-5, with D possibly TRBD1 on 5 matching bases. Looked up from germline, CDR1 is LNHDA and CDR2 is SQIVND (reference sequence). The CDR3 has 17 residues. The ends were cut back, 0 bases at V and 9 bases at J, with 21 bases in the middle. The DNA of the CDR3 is TGTGCCAGTAGTATAGACCCCGGTGGGGACTCGGTCGGGCCCCAGCATTTT. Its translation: CASSIDPGGDSVGPQHF.

The chain's CDR3 is CASSQVGGTNEKLFF. CDR3 nucleotides: TGTGCCAGCAGCCAAGTCGGGGGGACTAATGAAAAACTGTTTTTT. This sequence joins TRBV14 and TRBJ1-4; a possible D gene is TRBD1 (5 bases). The CDR3 extends over 15 amino acids. V was trimmed by 1 base and J by 2 bases, leaving 8 bases between them. Germline-derived CDR1 and CDR2 are SGHDN and FVKESK.

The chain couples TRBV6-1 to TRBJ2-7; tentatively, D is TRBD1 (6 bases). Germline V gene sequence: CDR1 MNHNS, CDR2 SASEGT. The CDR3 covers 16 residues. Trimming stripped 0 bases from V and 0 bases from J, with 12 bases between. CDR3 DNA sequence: TGTGCCAGCAGTGAAGCGAACAGGGCCAGCTCCTACGAGCAGTACTTC. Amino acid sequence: CASSEANRASSYEQYF.

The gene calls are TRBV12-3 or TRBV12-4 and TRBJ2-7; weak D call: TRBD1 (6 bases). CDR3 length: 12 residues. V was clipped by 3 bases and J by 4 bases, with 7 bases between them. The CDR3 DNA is TGTGCCAGCAGTTTGACAGGTTACGAGCAGTACTTC. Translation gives CASSLTGYEQYF.

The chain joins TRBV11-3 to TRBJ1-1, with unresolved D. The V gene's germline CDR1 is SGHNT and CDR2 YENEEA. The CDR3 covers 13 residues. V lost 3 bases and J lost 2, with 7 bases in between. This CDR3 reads CASSFQENTEAFF. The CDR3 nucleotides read TGTGCCAGCAGCTTTCAGGAAAACACTGAAGCTTTCTTT.

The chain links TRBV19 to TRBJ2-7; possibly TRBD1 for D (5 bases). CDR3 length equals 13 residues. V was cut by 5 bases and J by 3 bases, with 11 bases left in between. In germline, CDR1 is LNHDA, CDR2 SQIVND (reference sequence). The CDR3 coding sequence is TGTGCCAGTAGTTGGGGCGTCAACTACGAGCAGTACTTC. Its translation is CASSWGVNYEQYF.

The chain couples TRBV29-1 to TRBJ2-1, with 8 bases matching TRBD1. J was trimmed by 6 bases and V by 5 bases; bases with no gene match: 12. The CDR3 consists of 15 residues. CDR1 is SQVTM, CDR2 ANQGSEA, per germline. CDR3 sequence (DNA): TGCAGCGTTCCGCCCCGGACAGGGATTTTCAATGAGCAGTTCTTC. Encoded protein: CSVPPRTGIFNEQFF.

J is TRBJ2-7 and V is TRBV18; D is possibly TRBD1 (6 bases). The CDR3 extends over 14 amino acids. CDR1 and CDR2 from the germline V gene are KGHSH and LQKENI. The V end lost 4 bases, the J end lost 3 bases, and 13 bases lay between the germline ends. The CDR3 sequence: CASSQNRVGYEQYF. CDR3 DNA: TGTGCCAGCTCACAAAACAGGGTAGGCTACGAGCAGTACTTC.

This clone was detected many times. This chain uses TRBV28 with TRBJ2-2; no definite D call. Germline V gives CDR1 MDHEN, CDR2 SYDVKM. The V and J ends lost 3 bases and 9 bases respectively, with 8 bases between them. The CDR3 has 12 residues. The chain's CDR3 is CASSFRNWELFF. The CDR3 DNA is TGTGCCAGCAGTTTCAGGAACTGGGAGCTGTTTTTT.

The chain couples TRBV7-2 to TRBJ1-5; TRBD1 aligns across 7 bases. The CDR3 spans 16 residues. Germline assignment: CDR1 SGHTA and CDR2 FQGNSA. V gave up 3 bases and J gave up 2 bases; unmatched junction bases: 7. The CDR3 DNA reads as TGTGCCAGCAGCTTCTTCAGGGGGGTCGGCAATCAGCCCCAGCATTTT. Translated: CASSFFRGVGNQPQHF.

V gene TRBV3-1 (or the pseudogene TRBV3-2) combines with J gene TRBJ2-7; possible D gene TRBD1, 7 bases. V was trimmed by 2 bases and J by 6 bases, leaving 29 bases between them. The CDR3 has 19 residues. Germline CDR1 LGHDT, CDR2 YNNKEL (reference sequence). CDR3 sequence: CASSQTPRTGLRVFGEQYF. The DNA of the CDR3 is TGTGCCAGCAGCCAAACGCCGCGGACAGGACTAAGGGTCTTTGGCGAGCAGTACTTC.

The CDR3 nucleotides are TGTGCCAGCAGCAAGGACAGTGAAGAGACCCAGTACTTC. Translation gives CASSKDSEETQYF. The chain has TRBV11-3 and TRBJ2-5; D possibly corresponds to TRBD1 (6 bases). The CDR3 sequence is 13 residues long. CDR1 is SGHNT and CDR2 is YENEEA in the germline V gene. The V and J ends lost 5 bases and 3 bases respectively, with 10 bases between them.

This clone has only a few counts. This CDR3 is CASSPPLLAPTYNEQFF. For the CDR3, the DNA is TGTGCCAGCAGTCCCCCCCTTCTAGCGCCTACCTACAATGAGCAGTTCTTC. V and J are TRBV6-6 and TRBJ2-1; D possibly corresponds to TRBD2 (6 bases). Germline assignment: CDR1 MNHNY and CDR2 SVGAGI (reference sequence). CDR3 length: 17 residues. Trimming cost V 5 bases and J 2 bases, with 19 bases left between them.

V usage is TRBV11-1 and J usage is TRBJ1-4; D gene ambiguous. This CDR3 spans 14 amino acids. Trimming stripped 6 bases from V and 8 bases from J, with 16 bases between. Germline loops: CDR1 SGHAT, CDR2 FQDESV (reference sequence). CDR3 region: CASRSGISSEKLFF. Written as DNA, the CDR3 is TGTGCCAGCAGGTCCGGGATCAGCAGCGAAAAACTGTTTTTT.

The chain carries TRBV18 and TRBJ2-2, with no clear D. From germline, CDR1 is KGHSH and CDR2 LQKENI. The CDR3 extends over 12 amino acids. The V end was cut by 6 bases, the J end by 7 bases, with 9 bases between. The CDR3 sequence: CASSPIIGELFF. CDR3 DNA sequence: TGTGCCAGCTCGCCTATTATCGGGGAGCTGTTTTTT.